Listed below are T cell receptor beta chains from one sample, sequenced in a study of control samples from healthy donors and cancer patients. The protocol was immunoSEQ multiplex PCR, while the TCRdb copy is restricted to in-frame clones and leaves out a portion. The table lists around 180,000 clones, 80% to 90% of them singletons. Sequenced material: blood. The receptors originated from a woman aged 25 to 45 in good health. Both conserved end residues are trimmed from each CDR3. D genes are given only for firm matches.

CDR3aa: ASSELDRSNSPLH; d_gene: .; v_gene: TRBV6-1
CDR3aa: ASSFSRETTYEQY; d_gene: .; v_gene: TRBV11-3
CDR3aa: ASSLWDGPTYEQY; d_gene: .; v_gene: TRBV5-1
CDR3aa: ASSKGGPDTQY; d_gene: .; v_gene: TRBV19
CDR3aa: ASSQAPGTSEETQY; d_gene: TRBD2; v_gene: TRBV4-1
CDR3aa: ASSYRDSTNEKLF; d_gene: TRBD1; v_gene: TRBV5-1
CDR3aa: ASSSLGSSGSLRYEQY; d_gene: TRBD2; v_gene: TRBV28
CDR3aa: ASSSTGFRAGLF; d_gene: .; v_gene: TRBV27
CDR3aa: ASSLGIEQF; d_gene: .; v_gene: TRBV11-2
CDR3aa: ASSLEQGNSPLH; d_gene: TRBD1; v_gene: TRBV7-9
CDR3aa: SVEEGYEQY; d_gene: .; v_gene: TRBV29-1
CDR3aa: ASSLRRLAGGPQETQY; d_gene: TRBD2; v_gene: TRBV5-1
CDR3aa: ASSLGTGRPNTEAF; d_gene: TRBD1; v_gene: TRBV7-9
CDR3aa: ASSQDPNAGGKNIQY; d_gene: TRBD2; v_gene: TRBV4-1
CDR3aa: ASRDRGSSYNEQF; d_gene: TRBD1; v_gene: TRBV19
CDR3aa: ASSQRTGTAYEQY; d_gene: .; v_gene: TRBV21-1
CDR3aa: ASSVRQGTNTIY; d_gene: TRBD1; v_gene: TRBV7-2
CDR3aa: ASSEAWGSREKLF; d_gene: .; v_gene: TRBV6-1
CDR3aa: SVDRDGEGGELF; d_gene: .; v_gene: TRBV29-1
CDR3aa: ASASWGSSGNTIY; d_gene: .; v_gene: TRBV19
CDR3aa: ASSQEGQLTDTQY; d_gene: TRBD1; v_gene: TRBV4-2
CDR3aa: ASSQYDRGQNEKLF; d_gene: TRBD1; v_gene: TRBV4-2
CDR3aa: ASSVNRATNEKLF; d_gene: .; v_gene: TRBV5-1
CDR3aa: ASSQDLGMAGQN; d_gene: .; v_gene: TRBV3-1/TRBV3-2
CDR3aa: AISLGHSGNTIY; d_gene: .; v_gene: TRBV10-3
CDR3aa: ATSEGGARPQH; d_gene: .; v_gene: TRBV24-1
CDR3aa: ATSDRMKSTDTQY; d_gene: .; v_gene: TRBV24-1
CDR3aa: SVVWGANTEAF; d_gene: .; v_gene: TRBV29-1
CDR3aa: ASSQIDVDPMAIYT; d_gene: .; v_gene: TRBV4-1
CDR3aa: ASSRTGNPYSNQPQH; d_gene: .; v_gene: TRBV18
CDR3aa: ASSPRLAGGGAYEQY; d_gene: TRBD2; v_gene: TRBV7-2
CDR3aa: ASSVDASSYEQY; d_gene: .; v_gene: TRBV9
CDR3aa: ASSASSGQRYNEQF; d_gene: .; v_gene: TRBV10-1
CDR3aa: ASSIEDTGLNYGYT; d_gene: .; v_gene: TRBV19
CDR3aa: ASSIKGSSNTEAF; d_gene: .; v_gene: TRBV19
CDR3aa: ASSLAGFGGELF; d_gene: .; v_gene: TRBV7-9
CDR3aa: ASSPVYGYNQPQH; d_gene: .; v_gene: TRBV28
CDR3aa: ASSGIDSPLH; d_gene: .; v_gene: TRBV19
CDR3aa: ASSELGAGELF; d_gene: .; v_gene: TRBV25-1
CDR3aa: ASSDATGPLTDTQY; d_gene: .; v_gene: TRBV19
CDR3aa: ASSPGLAGGLSSYNEQF; d_gene: TRBD2; v_gene: TRBV7-2
CDR3aa: SVDLGQEQF; d_gene: .; v_gene: TRBV29-1
CDR3aa: SVIPGQSATYGYT; d_gene: TRBD1; v_gene: TRBV29-1
CDR3aa: ASSPRGRGNTEAF; d_gene: TRBD1; v_gene: TRBV7-9
CDR3aa: ASSKGGTAYGYT; d_gene: TRBD1; v_gene: TRBV11-2
CDR3aa: ASSYSGANVLT; d_gene: .; v_gene: TRBV12-3/TRBV12-4
CDR3aa: ASSPELSDTQY; d_gene: .; v_gene: TRBV7-2
CDR3aa: ASSLRLGETGAPRTEAF; d_gene: TRBD1; v_gene: TRBV7-9
CDR3aa: ASSPGPNQPQH; d_gene: .; v_gene: TRBV2
CDR3aa: ASQSQGAYETQY; d_gene: TRBD1; v_gene: TRBV28
CDR3aa: ASSLAGGLINQPQH; d_gene: .; v_gene: TRBV5-5
CDR3aa: ASSYRGSQPQH; d_gene: .; v_gene: TRBV6-6
CDR3aa: ASSLEGYGYT; d_gene: .; v_gene: TRBV28
CDR3aa: ASSTGQGTLNEKLF; d_gene: TRBD1; v_gene: TRBV7-9
CDR3aa: ASSLGRNEQF; d_gene: .; v_gene: TRBV19
CDR3aa: ASSWKRRTGELF; d_gene: .; v_gene: TRBV6-7
CDR3aa: ASSYEAGASETQY; d_gene: TRBD2; v_gene: TRBV6-2/TRBV6-3
CDR3aa: SVEGSNYGYT; d_gene: .; v_gene: TRBV29-1